These T cell receptor beta chains were read from a single sample in a study of beta chain features in type 1 diabetes. Only in-frame clones appear in the TCRdb table, and some are missing; sequencing was by immunoSEQ multiplex PCR. The table lists roughly 170,000 clones, 10% to 15% of them singletons. The sequenced sample consisted of central memory CD4+ T cells from blood. All receptors come from a young woman in good health. Each CDR3 is given with its conserved first and last residue. A D gene is named only where the DNA matches it firmly. A row's size may be missing; if present it is once, few, many or a size class.

D	V	size	J	DNA	CDR3
NA	TRBV29-1	few	TRBJ2-7	TGCAGCGTTGAGAGGGGTGGGCAGGGGAACTACGAGCAGTACTTC	CSVERGGQGNYEQYF
NA	TRBV30	NA	TRBJ1-2	TGTGCCTGGAGTGTACTAACCAGGGAACACTATGGCTACACCTTC	CAWSVLTREHYGYTF
NA	TRBV7-2	NA	TRBJ2-3	TGTGCCAGCAGCTTTTACCAGGCGGGCGCAGATACGCAGTATTTT	CASSFYQAGADTQYF
TRBD2	TRBV6-5	NA	TRBJ2-5	TGTGCCAGCAGTTACTCGGGGGGGACAGAGACCCAGTACTTC	CASSYSGGTETQYF
TRBD1	TRBV29-1	few	TRBJ1-1	TGCAGCGTTGGACAGGGGAAAGGTGAAGCTTTCTTT	CSVGQGKGEAFF
TRBD2	TRBV7-2	few	TRBJ2-7	TGTGCCAGCAGCTTAGTCGGCCCGACTAGCGGGAACCACGAGCAGTACTTC	CASSLVGPTSGNHEQYF
NA	TRBV10-3	few	TRBJ2-7	TGTGCCATCGGCCGGGGGATGTCCTACGAGCAGTACTTC	CAIGRGMSYEQYF
TRBD1	TRBV4-1	NA	TRBJ2-1	TGCGCCAGCAGCCAAGGGGTGAACAGGGGGCGTGAGCAGTTCTTC	CASSQGVNRGREQFF
TRBD2	TRBV7-2	NA	TRBJ2-3	TGTGCCAGCAGCTTAGGCGATGGAGCAGGGAGGGCAGATACGCAGTATTTT	CASSLGDGAGRADTQYF
TRBD2	TRBV5-1	few	TRBJ2-1	TGCGCCAGCAGCTTGGAAGCGGGAGGTTTCAATGAGCAGTTCTTC	CASSLEAGGFNEQFF
NA	TRBV10-2	few	TRBJ2-7	TGCGCCAGCGCCAAAGCCGGGACTCTCCCCGCTTTC	CASAKAGTLPAF
NA	TRBV27	NA	TRBJ1-1	TGTGCCAGCCTCCTGCGGGGGGCGAGCACTGAAGCTTTCTTT	CASLLRGASTEAFF
NA	TRBV7-2	few	TRBJ1-2	TGTGCCAGCAGCTTTAGGGGGGGTCAGGTTTATGGCTACACCTTC	CASSFRGGQVYGYTF
NA	TRBV11-2	few	TRBJ2-1	TGTGCCAGCAGCTTAAGGCGGTCATCGGATGAGCAGTTCTTC	CASSLRRSSDEQFF
TRBD2	TRBV7-3	few	TRBJ2-7	TGTGCCAGCAGTCAAGCCGGGAGGGCCTACGAGCAGTACTTC	CASSQAGRAYEQYF
NA	TRBV19	few	TRBJ2-7	TGTGCCAGTAGTATAAGGGCGGGCAACTCCTACGAGCAGTACTTC	CASSIRAGNSYEQYF
NA	TRBV18	few	TRBJ2-5	TGTGCCAGCTCACCACTAGCGGTTGGTCCAGAGACCCAGTACTTC	CASSPLAVGPETQYF